This T cell receptor beta chain was found in a study of CD8 T cells in ankylosing spondylitis. General study findings and limits: CD8+ by phenotype, disease-linked clones were relatively rare in peripheral blood. There was reportedly significant enrichment of clones that were disease-linked in matched ankylosing spondylitis synovial fluid. Within ankylosing spondylitis blood, a TCR beta motif made up of fewer than ten highly homologous variants appeared to be characteristic.

Trimming stripped 6 bases from V and 3 bases from J, with 17 bases between. The CDR3 is 16 amino acids. Germline lookup yields CDR1 KGHSH and CDR2 LQKENI. This clonotype came up a few times. Its specificity is unknown. Quantitative barcoded 5'-RACE was used to prepare TCR beta libraries. In TCRdb, the 5' RACE reads were re-called with MiXCR into one record per CDR3 protein. The sample comprises under 250,000 distinct CDR3 sequences, around 8% of which are singletons, and roughly 4.9% rests with the top ten. This chain links TRBV18 with TRBJ2-2, with a possible D match to TRBD2 (5 bases). Source material: blood, either unsorted or a sorted T cell fraction (not recorded which). The sequence was obtained from a female donor with ankylosing spondylitis or in good health (not recorded which). CDR3 protein: CASSQRRLEHTGELFF. In DNA, the CDR3 is TGTGCCAGCTCCCAGCGGCGTCTAGAGCACACCGGGGAGCTGTTTTTT.